Presented here are 24 T cell receptor beta chains from one specimen sequenced in a study of T cell responses to AZD1222 COVID-19 vaccine. Assay: immunoSEQ multiplex PCR; the TCRdb copy retains only in-frame clones and omits some. The sample holds 130,000 or so clones, 90% to 95% seen once. Sequencing was performed on peripheral blood, taken on day 0 of AZD1222 vaccination. The receptor source for this set is an adult in good health.

The chain recombines TRBV5-4 with TRBJ2-7; weak D call: TRBD2 (6 bases). The V end lost 0 bases, the J end lost 6 bases, and 10 bases lay between the germline ends. Germline lookup yields CDR1 SGHNT and CDR2 YYREEE (reference sequence). The CDR3 is 13 amino acids. The DNA for the CDR3 is TGTGCCAGCAGCTTGGGACTAGATAGCGAGCAGTACTTC. Translation gives CASSLGLDSEQYF.

The gene calls are TRBV2 and TRBJ1-3; D unresolved. This CDR3 comprises 15 residues. Trimming removed 8 bases at V and 0 bases at J, with 14 bases between. Germline V CDR1 and CDR2: SNHLY, FYNNEI. The CDR3 region is CASGWTASSGNTIYF. CDR3 nucleotide sequence: TGTGCCAGCGGTTGGACTGCTAGCTCTGGAAACACCATATATTTT. Drawing the rest from reference TRBV2 and TRBJ1-3, the complete variable domain is EPEVTQTPSHQVTQMGQEVILRCVPISNHLYFYWYRQILGQKVEFLVSFYNNEISEKSEIFDDQFSVERPDGSNFTLKIRSTKLEDSAMYFCASGWTASSGNTIYFGEGSWLTVV.

The chain couples TRBV7-6 to TRBJ2-4; D is undetermined. CDR3 length equals 16 residues. V lost 0 bases and J lost 1, with 10 bases in between. Germline CDR1 and CDR2: SGHVS and FNYEAQ. Here the CDR3 reads CASSLADPWAKNIQYF. The CDR3, as DNA: TGTGCCAGCAGCTTAGCGGACCCTTGGGCCAAAAACATTCAGTACTTC.

CDR3 sequence reads: CASGEGRDTEAFF. The CDR3 region has the DNA TGTGCCAGTGGAGAGGGGCGTGACACTGAAGCTTTCTTT. The chain is built from TRBV7-3 and TRBJ1-1; TRBD1 is a possible D gene (5 bases). With 9 bases removed from V and 3 bases from J, the gap between germline ends came to 14 bases. The CDR3 spans 13 residues. Germline loops: CDR1 SGHTA, CDR2 FQGTGA. Looking up the rest from reference TRBV7-3 and TRBJ1-1 gives the full variable domain: GAGVSQTPSNKVTEKGKYVELRCDPISGHTALYWYRQSLGQGPEFLIYFQGTGAADDSGLPNDRFFAVRPEGSVSTLKIQRTERGDSAVYLCASGEGRDTEAFFGQGTRLTVV.

This clone came up once. This chain connects TRBV27 to TRBJ1-3, with TRBD1 identical over 7 bases. Looked up from germline, CDR1 is MNHEY and CDR2 is SMNVEV (reference sequence). The CDR3 is 17 amino acids. Trimming at V came to 5 bases and at J to 0 bases, leaving 10 bases not matched to a gene. The chain's CDR3 is CASSTRQGRISGNTIYF. In DNA, the CDR3 is TGTGCCAGCAGTACCCGACAGGGAAGGATCTCTGGAAACACCATATATTTT.

The chain employs TRBV9 and TRBJ1-5; no clear D. The CDR3 contains 13 residues. V shed 0 bases and J shed 4 bases, with 5 bases lying between them. Germline V CDR1 and CDR2: SGDLS, YYNGEE. As DNA, the CDR3 is TGTGCCAGCAGCGTAGACCCGAATCAGCCCCAGCATTTT. This sequence encodes CASSVDPNQPQHF.

J is TRBJ1-1 and V is TRBV7-2; the D gene is possibly TRBD1 (5 bases). This CDR3 region has 14 residues. CDR1 and CDR2 from the germline V gene are SGHTA and FQGNSA. The V end was cut by 1 base, the J end by 4 bases, with 10 bases between. CDR3 nucleotide sequence: TGTGCCAGCAGCTTAGGGTTAGACAGCACTGAAGCTTTCTTT. Its translation: CASSLGLDSTEAFF.

CDR3 sequence reads: CASSGPGLEDYEQYF. As DNA, the CDR3 is TGTGCCAGCAGCGGGCCCGGACTAGAAGACTACGAGCAGTACTTC. The V call is TRBV7-2, the J call TRBJ2-7, with 7 bases lining up with TRBD2. CDR3 length: 15 residues. V lost 5 bases, J lost 3 bases, and 10 bases stayed unmatched. The germline gives CDR1 SGHTA, CDR2 FQGNSA.

Only a few counts were recorded for this clone. The chain employs TRBV19 and TRBJ1-1; D may be TRBD1 (5 bases). Looked up from germline, CDR1 is LNHDA and CDR2 is SQIVND (reference sequence). This CDR3 contains 14 residues. V was pared by 6 bases and J by 3 bases, with 14 bases between. CDR3 loop: CASSRGRVDTEAFF. The CDR3 coding sequence is TGTGCCAGTAGCCGCGGCAGGGTGGACACTGAAGCTTTCTTT.

This clone appeared once. The V call is TRBV6-5, the J call TRBJ1-1; no clear D gene. Germline loops: CDR1 MNHEY, CDR2 SVGAGI. Trimming took off 6 bases at V and 0 bases at J, with 8 bases between the two ends. The CDR3 is 13 residues long. CDR3 protein: CASSSWVNTEAFF. CDR3 coding DNA: TGTGCCAGCAGCTCGTGGGTGAACACTGAAGCTTTCTTT.

The chain has TRBV6-2 or TRBV6-3 and TRBJ1-5; 10 bases are a match to TRBD1. The CDR3 length is 14 residues. Germline CDR1 reads MNHEY; CDR2 reads SVGEGT. Trimming took 6 bases from V and 4 from J; bases not matched to a gene: 3. CDR3 nucleotides: TGTGCCAGCAGCAGACAGGGGGCGAATCAGCCCCAGCATTTT. Translation: CASSRQGANQPQHF.

This clone showed up just once. The gene calls are TRBV5-6 and TRBJ1-1; 7 positions match TRBD1. CDR1 and CDR2 (germline): SGHDT, YYEEEE. With V trimmed by 4 bases and J by 1 base, 7 bases remained unmatched. There are 15 residues in the CDR3. Here the CDR3 DNA reads TGTGCCAGCAGCGTTACGGGACAGAAGAACACTGAAGCTTTCTTT. Translation: CASSVTGQKNTEAFF.

This clone showed up just a few times. The CDR3 sequence is CASSLVDRVFTDTQYF. The CDR3 region has the DNA TGTGCCAGCAGCTTGGTCGACAGGGTTTTCACAGATACGCAGTATTTT. This chain joins TRBV5-6 and TRBJ2-3, with 7 bases fitting TRBD1. Germline V gene sequence: CDR1 SGHDT, CDR2 YYEEEE. The V and J ends lost 0 bases and 2 bases, in that order; junction bases with no gene match: 6. CDR3 size: 16 residues.

The V gene is TRBV11-3, the J gene TRBJ2-3; a weak D match, TRBD1 (5 bases). V was pared by 6 bases and J by 3 bases, with 13 bases between. This CDR3 comprises 14 residues. Germline V CDR1 and CDR2: SGHNT, YENEEA. The CDR3 DNA sequence: TGTGCCAGCAGTCCAGGGTTGGGAACAGATACGCAGTATTTT. This gives the protein CASSPGLGTDTQYF.

The chain employs TRBV28 and TRBJ1-2, with unresolved D. Germline V gene lookup returns CDR1 MDHEN and CDR2 SYDVKM. The germline V and J ends were trimmed by 1 base and 0 bases, with 15 bases remaining between them. The CDR3 has 17 amino acids. For the CDR3, the DNA is TGTGCCAGCAGTTTATCATCGGGCATCATCGCTAACTATGGCTACACCTTC. This gives the protein CASSLSSGIIANYGYTF.

The chain combines TRBV28 with TRBJ1-1, with 8 bases that match TRBD1. Germline CDR1 reads MDHEN; CDR2 reads SYDVKM. The CDR3 covers 18 residues. V shed 4 bases, J shed 7 bases, and the junction held 20 bases outside the gene matches. CDR3 sequence: CASSSRTGKAQWWFEAFF. The CDR3, as DNA: TGTGCCAGCAGTTCTCGGACAGGGAAGGCCCAATGGTGGTTTGAAGCTTTCTTT. Full variable domain (remainder filled in from reference TRBV28 and TRBJ1-1): DVKVTQSSRYLVKRTGEKVFLECVQDMDHENMFWYRQDPGLGLRLIYFSYDVKMKEKGDIPEGYSVSREKKERFSLILESASTNQTSMYLCASSSRTGKAQWWFEAFFGQGTRLTVV.

The rearrangement joins TRBV7-8 to TRBJ1-3, with D uncertain. The germline CDR1 and CDR2 sequences are SGHVS and FQNEAQ. Between the trimmed V and J ends, which lost 3 bases and 0 bases, there was a span of 9 bases. The CDR3 runs 15 residues. The CDR3 loop is CASSFTDFSGNTIYF. The CDR3 nucleotides are TGTGCCAGCAGCTTCACAGATTTCTCTGGAAACACCATATATTTT.

V gene TRBV7-9 combines with J gene TRBJ1-6, with 11 bases identical to TRBD1. Germline CDR1 SEHNR, CDR2 FQNEAQ (reference sequence). Losses at the gene ends were 7 bases for V and 12 bases for J; bases not matched to a gene: 11. This CDR3 has 15 amino acids. CDR3 sequence reads: CASTLSRDRGGPLHF. The CDR3 DNA reads as TGTGCCAGCACTCTGAGCCGGGACAGGGGGGGACCCCTCCACTTT.

There are a few counts of this clone. The chain has TRBV27 and TRBJ1-1; D is perhaps TRBD1 (6 bases). Trimming cost V 3 bases and J 5 bases, with 19 bases left between them. The CDR3 has 16 amino acids. Germline CDR1 MNHEY, CDR2 SMNVEV (reference sequence). CDR3 loop: CASSLKQGSLGTEAFF. The CDR3 DNA reads as TGTGCCAGCAGTTTGAAACAGGGTTCGTTGGGGACTGAAGCTTTCTTT.

This chain uses TRBV25-1 with TRBJ1-1; maybe TRBD1 (6 bases). Trimming stripped 9 bases from V and 4 bases from J, with 9 bases between. CDR3 size: 11 residues. The germline gives CDR1 MGHDK, CDR2 SYGVNS. The CDR3 spells CASQQGTEAFF. The CDR3 DNA reads as TGTGCCAGTCAACAGGGCACTGAAGCTTTCTTT.

As regards this clone: The same CDR3 is also encoded by other DNA sequences in this sample. The V and J genes are TRBV27 and TRBJ1-3; no firm D call. Germline values: CDR1 MNHEY, CDR2 SMNVEV (reference sequence). The ends were cut back, 0 bases at V and 0 bases at J, with 3 bases in the middle. This CDR3 contains 14 residues. The CDR3 loop is CASSLSVSGNTIYF. The CDR3 coding sequence is TGTGCCAGCAGTTTATCAGTCTCTGGAAACACCATATATTTT.

V gene TRBV21-1 combines with J gene TRBJ2-7; the tabulated D call, TRBD2, remains unverified against the DNA. TRBV21-1 is annotated as a pseudogene. CDR3 length equals 17 residues. As DNA, the CDR3 is TGTGCCAGCACCAGAAATCAACTAGCGGGAGCCCCCCACGAGCAGTACTTC. Its protein product is CASTRNQLAGAPHEQYF.

This chain links TRBV6-6 with TRBJ1-1, with unresolved D. CDR1 MNHNY and CDR2 SVGAGI come from the germline V gene (reference sequence). V lost 5 bases to trimming and J lost 4 bases, with 8 bases between them. CDR3 size: 12 residues. The CDR3 DNA reads TGTGCCAGCAGTGCACGCCCCACTGAAGCTTTCTTT. This encodes CASSARPTEAFF.

The chain has TRBV5-1 and TRBJ1-2; 10 positions match TRBD1. The CDR3 consists of 16 residues. Losses at the gene ends were 4 bases for V and 4 bases for J; bases not matched to a gene: 10. CDR1 is SGHRS and CDR2 is YFSETQ in the germline V gene. The CDR3 DNA follows: TGCGCCAGCAGCCCGTGGAGGACAGGGGGAGGCTATGGCTACACCTTC. This encodes CASSPWRTGGGYGYTF. The whole variable domain, filled in from reference TRBV5-1 and TRBJ1-2, reads KAGVTQTPRYLIKTRGQQVTLSCSPISGHRSVSWYQQTPGQGLQFLFEYFSETQRNKGNFPGRFSGRQFSNSRSEMNVSTLELGDSALYLCASSPWRTGGGYGYTFGSGTRLTVV.